The clone carrying this T cell receptor (beta chain) was seen only once. As yet, its antigen is unknown. Germline V gene lookup returns CDR1 SGHAT and CDR2 FQNNGV. CDR3 length: 18 residues. The germline V and J ends were trimmed by 6 bases and 7 bases, with 27 bases remaining between them. This record belongs to a study of Ad26.COV2.S vaccination and SARS-CoV-2 variants. On the study more broadly: Once, or twice with 56 days between doses, Ad26.COV2.S was given intramuscularly. Study conclusions and caveats: It was reported that spike-specific CD8+ and CD4+ T cell responses were substantially broad after vaccination. Analyses that measured TCR breadth and depth may have underestimated total T cell responses.

Treatment defined: roughly 20 received Ad26.COV2.S at low or high dose, single or two shots; about 5 received placebo; per-sample allocation not given. The study sampled participants on day 63 after the first vaccine or placebo injection. TCRdb keeps only in-frame clones here, not all; method: immunoSEQ multiplex PCR. The table has 300,000 to 350,000 clones, approximately 87% seen once. The source is a person aged 18 to 59 who received the Ad26.COV2.S COVID-19 vaccine or a placebo. This specimen was peripheral blood, taken in a trial of Ad26.COV2.S vaccine versus placebo. The chain is built from TRBV11-2 and TRBJ1-4; a weak D match, TRBD1 (5 bases). The CDR3 reads CASSKGWQGNRHGEKLFF. The CDR3 DNA is TGTGCCAGCAGTAAGGGCTGGCAGGGAAATAGACATGGTGAAAAACTGTTTTTT.